The 13 T cell receptor beta chains listed next were all sequenced from one sample in a study of T cell responses to AZD1222 COVID-19 vaccine. Clones were sequenced by immunoSEQ multiplex PCR, and TCRdb holds only the in-frame ones, with some missing. The repertoire holds some 84,000 clones, with 80% to 90% as singletons. This sample comprised peripheral blood, obtained 28 days after the second AZD1222 dose. These receptor sequences come from an adult who received the AZD1222 COVID-19 vaccine.

The genes are TRBV27 and TRBJ2-1, with 8 bases lining up with TRBD2. With V trimmed by 5 bases and J by 9 bases, 6 bases remained unmatched. Germline loops: CDR1 MNHEY, CDR2 SMNVEV (reference sequence). This CDR3 has 13 residues. The CDR3 region is CASSRTSLSEQFF. The CDR3 DNA reads as TGTGCCAGCAGTAGGACTAGCCTCTCTGAGCAGTTCTTC.

The chain is built from TRBV7-9 and TRBJ1-2; D is possibly TRBD1 (6 bases). CDR3 length equals 13 residues. The V gene's germline CDR1 is SEHNR and CDR2 FQNEAQ (reference sequence). The V gene lost 5 bases and the J gene lost 2 bases, with 9 bases spanning the gap. The CDR3 is CASSPTGNYGYTF. The CDR3 DNA sequence: TGTGCCAGCAGCCCTACAGGGAACTATGGCTACACCTTC.

V and J are TRBV4-3 and TRBJ2-4; TRBD2 is a possible D gene (5 bases). The CDR3 contains 13 residues. Germline loops: CDR1 LGHNA, CDR2 YSLEER. Between the trimmed V and J ends, which lost 0 bases and 9 bases, there was a span of 9 bases. The CDR3 region is CASSQDSGSIQYF. CDR3 sequence (DNA): TGCGCCAGCAGCCAAGATAGTGGGAGCATTCAGTACTTC.

The CDR3 DNA follows: TGTGCTAGTGGTTTGATTGGCGGCGGTACAACTGAAGCTTTCTTT. Protein: CASGLIGGGTTEAFF. The chain recombines TRBV12-5 with TRBJ1-1; D is ambiguous. Germline lookup yields CDR1 LGHNT and CDR2 FRNRAP. This CDR3 spans 15 amino acids. V was cut by 2 bases and J by 5 bases, with 15 bases left in between.

The chain uses TRBV10-3 and TRBJ1-3, with no clear D. This CDR3 is built from 19 residues. Deletions cut 3 bases from V and 2 bases from J, with 23 bases between. The germline V gene encodes CDR1 ENHRY and CDR2 SYGVKD. Here the CDR3 reads CAISDRVSQGGLAGNTIYF. The CDR3 region has the DNA TGTGCCATCAGTGATCGCGTCAGTCAAGGAGGGTTGGCTGGAAACACCATATATTTT.

The chain employs TRBV25-1 and TRBJ2-3; TRBD2 might be the D (5 bases). Germline loops: CDR1 MGHDK, CDR2 SYGVNS. The CDR3 has 14 residues. Trimming took off 4 bases at V and 6 bases at J, with 14 bases between the two ends. The CDR3 bases are TGTGCCAGCAGTGTCGACTATCTTTTGGATACGCAGTATTTT. Protein: CASSVDYLLDTQYF.

This chain joins TRBV18 and TRBJ1-3; D remains ambiguous. V was cut by 3 bases and J by 2 bases, with 11 bases left in between. There are 15 residues in the CDR3. Germline V gives CDR1 KGHSH, CDR2 LQKENI. CDR3: CASSPQERAGNTIYF. The CDR3 region has the DNA TGTGCCAGCTCACCCCAGGAAAGGGCTGGAAACACCATATATTTT.

This sequence joins TRBV6-5 and TRBJ1-1, with D possibly matching TRBD1 (6 bases). V lost 6 bases, J lost 7 bases, and 21 bases lay in between. The CDR3 covers 15 residues. Germline CDR1 reads MNHEY; CDR2 reads SVGAGI. CDR3 in DNA: TGTGCCAGCAGATCAGAGGGGGGCGGCATACGTGAAGCTTTCTTT. As protein: CASRSEGGGIREAFF.

In nucleotides, the CDR3 is TGTGCCAGCAGCTTAGGACCAGAGAGCTCCTACGAGCAGTACTTC. Translating gives CASSLGPESSYEQYF. This chain connects TRBV7-2 to TRBJ2-7; D uncertain. The germline V gene encodes CDR1 SGHTA and CDR2 FQGNSA. The CDR3 consists of 15 residues. The V end lost 1 base, the J end lost 0 bases, and 10 bases lay between the germline ends.

This clone was seen a single time. This chain connects TRBV18 to TRBJ2-7; D remains unclear. The CDR3 loop spans 16 amino acids. V was clipped by 1 base and J by 6 bases, with 19 bases between them. Germline V gene sequence: CDR1 KGHSH, CDR2 LQKENI. This CDR3 is CASSPQSGKGSVEQYF. The DNA of the CDR3 is TGTGCCAGCTCACCACAAAGTGGGAAGGGTTCCGTCGAGCAGTACTTC. The entire variable domain, with the rest obtained from reference TRBV18 and TRBJ2-7, is as follows: NAGVMQNPRHLVRRRGQEARLRCSPMKGHSHVYWYRQLPEEGLKFMVYLQKENIIDESGMPKERFSAEFPKEGPSILRIQQVVRGDSAAYFCASSPQSGKGSVEQYFGPGTRLTVT.

CDR3: CASSPGQGVHQPQHF. CDR3 DNA: TGTGCCAGCAGCCCGGGACAGGGGGTGCATCAGCCCCAGCATTTT. The J gene is TRBJ1-5, the V gene TRBV9, with 11 bases matching TRBD1. The V and J ends lost 4 bases and 5 bases, in that order; junction bases with no gene match: 5. Germline V CDR1 and CDR2: SGDLS, YYNGEE. The CDR3 consists of 15 residues.

V is TRBV6-2 or TRBV6-3 and J is TRBJ2-7; the D gene is possibly TRBD2 (6 bases). The V end lost 5 bases, the J end lost 7 bases, and 18 bases lay between the germline ends. The germline gives CDR1 MNHEY, CDR2 SVGEGT. This CDR3 is 14 amino acids long. CDR3 nucleotides: TGTGCCAGCAGTGGCCCTAGCGCCCCCGTTGAGCAGTACTTC. Translating it yields CASSGPSAPVEQYF.

The V gene is TRBV6-1, the J gene TRBJ1-2; D is ambiguous. CDR1 and CDR2 from the germline V gene are MNHNS and SASEGT. The CDR3 spans 15 residues. Trimming pared 2 bases from V and 8 bases from J, leaving 18 bases between. CDR3 sequence reads: CASSERWEWGHGYTF. The CDR3 DNA follows: TGTGCCAGCAGTGAAAGATGGGAATGGGGTCACGGCTACACCTTC.